The present TCR beta chain was sequenced within a study of T cell responses to AZD1222 COVID-19 vaccine (dated by TCRdb to 2020 to 2023). Background for the entire study: AZD1222 recipients whose second dose came at about 4 weeks and those whose second dose came at about 12 weeks were combined into one group, since spike-specific TCR depth and breadth did not differ between the two schedules. Trial participants were enrolled by age into 18-55, 56-69 and 70-plus year subgroups, with roughly 150, 30 and 60 TCR-sequenced participants respectively. TCR sequencing covered 233 trial participants: 200 to 220 given two doses of AZD1222 and 26 given two doses of MenACWY control vaccine.

The CDR3 regions of human TCRbeta chains were analyzed by immunosequencing. From the authors' description of their analysis: TCRs in the repertoires were compared against a reference library of SARS-CoV-2-specific TCRs that had been generated with the MIRA antigen-specificity platform. Breadth was defined as the fraction of unique TCRs that were SARS-CoV-2-associated, and depth was defined as the fraction of total T cells that were SARS-CoV-2-associated. Using the MIRA data, every spike-specific TCR was mapped to the spike region that the TCR reacted to and assigned to either a CD4 or a CD8 class. Log10-transformed breadth and depth values were compared by one-way ANOVA with Sidak's multiple comparisons tests. The immuneACCESS repertoire file appears here via TCRdb, limited to in-frame rearrangements. These files lack a portion of the clones; in checked studies, under half of the deficit traces to unresolved V genes, and the cause of the others is not known. That table supplies the V and J calls and clone size; D and trimming were determined from the DNA. This sample is represented by about 110,000 clones; roughly 87% of them were singletons. Of the sample, around 3.2% is held by the ten largest clones.

A note on this clone: Its antigen target is currently unknown. The sample holds no much larger clone one base away, and base qualities are not on file.

The germline V gene (reference sequence) yields LNHDA for CDR1 and SQIVND for CDR2. From V the trimming removes 11 bases and from J it removes 0 bases, while the gene matches leave 4 bases of the junction unaccounted for. From the cysteine up to the phenylalanine, the CDR3 has a length of 14 residues. This entry keeps only the CDR3 DNA: 42 bases, framed from base 1. General study outcomes and caveats: After two AZD1222 doses, spike-specific TCR breadth and depth were significantly higher than at day 0 and than in MenACWY recipients. Only five to seven AZD1222 recipients were SARS-CoV-2 seropositive at baseline, limiting conclusions about previously exposed vaccinees. In the small 56-69-year group, the increase in depth fell short of significance, most likely because of low power. Because no samples from the day 14 peak response were available, repertoires could be characterized only after the peak T cell response. Participants were mostly white British and included more females than males, and it was suggested by the authors that clonal diversity may have been underestimated. Epitopes outside the regions mutated in the B.1.351 and B.1.1.7 variants were reportedly recognized by nearly half of the unique spike-specific TCRs. The vaccine-associated CD4 TCRs covered the entire spike protein, and the dominant responses fell in regions 160-218 and 743-854.

The time point tag for this specimen amounts to: baseline before first vaccination. The vaccinee samples were drawn from two UK trials, COV001 and COV002, one of which was a single-blind randomized controlled phase 2/3 trial testing AZD1222 (ChAdOx1 nCoV-19) in healthy adults. For TCRbeta chain sequencing, PBMC samples from trial participants were taken at day 0 and at day 28 after the second dose. The starting material was peripheral blood, obtained on day 0 of AZD1222 vaccination. The rearrangement combines TRBV19 with TRBJ1-5; 10 of the junction bases match TRBD1. This receptor was obtained from an adult in good health. This receptor carries the CDR3 CAGGTGDSNQPQHF. The nucleotides read TGTGCCGGTGGGACAGGGGATAGCAATCAGCCCCAGCATTTT.